These 9 T cell receptor beta chains share one sample of origin, sequenced in a study of blood T cell repertoires in COVID-19. Sequencing was performed with immunoSEQ multiplex PCR; in TCRdb, only in-frame clones are kept and a portion is missing. The table lists about 140,000 clones, 88% of them singletons. The sequenced sample was peripheral blood. All receptors come from a human donor with COVID-19, enrolled during active disease. The donor label of this sample is uncertain.

The chain uses TRBV6-1 and TRBJ2-7; 12 bases align to TRBD2. CDR1 MNHNS and CDR2 SASEGT come from the germline V gene. V was pared by 4 bases and J by 4 bases, with 20 bases of the junction left unmatched. This CDR3 comprises 20 residues. CDR3 in DNA: TGTGCCAGCAGTGCACCGTGGAGGGGTTCTAGCGGGAGGGCAGGGTACGAGCAGTACTTC. It encodes CASSAPWRGSSGRAGYEQYF.

This chain uses TRBV6-6 with TRBJ2-1, with a weak D call TRBD2 (6 bases). Between the trimmed V and J ends, which lost 6 bases and 7 bases, there was a span of 19 bases. Germline CDR1 and CDR2: MNHNY and SVGAGI (reference sequence). The CDR3 has 15 residues. The CDR3 sequence: CASRSGGSRKNEQFF. In DNA, the CDR3 is TGTGCCAGCAGGAGTGGGGGGAGTAGAAAGAATGAGCAGTTCTTC.

This clone was detected ten times or more. V usage is TRBV7-3 and J usage is TRBJ1-1; the D is unclear. V was cut by 2 bases and J by 1 base, with 5 bases left in between. This CDR3 region has 13 residues. Germline CDR1 reads SGHTA; CDR2 reads FQGTGA. CDR3 residues: CASSLSQNTEAFF. Written as DNA, the CDR3 is TGTGCCAGCAGCTTATCCCAGAACACTGAAGCTTTCTTT.

A remark on this clone: Other DNA sequences in the sample encode the same CDR3. The rearrangement joins TRBV19 to TRBJ2-7, with D maybe TRBD1 (6 bases). Deletions cut 4 bases from V and 4 bases from J, with 11 bases between. Germline CDR1 reads LNHDA; CDR2 reads SQIVND (reference sequence). There are 13 residues in the CDR3. This CDR3 reads CASSRDRSYEQYF. CDR3 sequence (DNA): TGTGCCAGTAGTAGAGACAGGTCATACGAGCAGTACTTC.

A single count supports this clone. This chain joins TRBV18 and TRBJ1-5; D not certain. CDR1 is KGHSH and CDR2 is LQKENI in the germline V gene. Trimming pared 2 bases from V and 0 bases from J, leaving 5 bases between. The CDR3 runs to 14 residues. This chain's CDR3 is CASSPTSSNQPQHF. For the CDR3, the DNA is TGTGCCAGCTCACCAACATCTAGCAATCAGCCCCAGCATTTT.

The chain has TRBV24-1 and TRBJ2-7; D not resolved. This CDR3 has 12 residues. Trimming pared 9 bases from V and 3 bases from J, leaving 11 bases between. The V gene's germline CDR1 is KGHDR and CDR2 SFDVKD. For the CDR3, the DNA is TGTGCCACCTCGTGGCTCAGCTACGAGCAGTACTTC. Translation gives CATSWLSYEQYF.

Only one count was recorded for this clone. This chain links TRBV14 with TRBJ1-2, with a weak D call TRBD1 (6 bases). V lost 0 bases and J lost 8, with 10 bases in between. CDR1 is SGHDN and CDR2 is FVKESK in the germline V gene. The CDR3 loop spans 13 amino acids. CDR3 DNA sequence: TGTGCCAGCAGCCAAGAACTAGACAGGGGCTACACCTTC. Translating it yields CASSQELDRGYTF.

Notes on this clone: One junction end disagrees with the germline gene, perhaps due to a read error. This sequence joins TRBV29-1 and TRBJ2-7, with 7 positions matching TRBD1. The CDR3 runs to 15 residues. The germline V gene has CDR1 SQVTM and CDR2 ANQGSEA. The CDR3 reads CSVNRGAGTSHEQYF. CDR3 DNA sequence: TGCAGCGTCAACAGGGGCGCCGGAACCTCCCACGAGCAGTACTTC.

This clone was seen a few times. The chain has TRBV5-1 and TRBJ2-2, with D possibly being TRBD2 (5 bases). The CDR3 totals 18 residues. Germline CDR1 is SGHRS and CDR2 is YFSETQ. The V end was cut by 0 bases, the J end by 2 bases, with 17 bases between. This CDR3 reads CASSLGLGKAINTGELFF. Written as DNA, the CDR3 is TGCGCCAGCAGCTTGGGGCTCGGGAAGGCCATTAACACCGGGGAGCTGTTTTTT.